These 24 T cell receptor beta chains were all obtained from the same sample, sequenced in a study of blood T cells in healthy people across ages. For the second PCR, which ran for about 7 to 11 cycles, a sample-barcoded 5' primer and a J-beta primer mix were used. TCRdb redid the calling of the 5' RACE reads with MiXCR, one entry per CDR3 protein. This sample carries over 950,000 distinct CDR3 sequences, about 51% of them seen once, and the ten largest clones take about a fifth. The sample consisted of blood. Every receptor here comes from a woman aged 55 to 70 in good health.

In this sample, this clonotype turned up a few times. The chain uses TRBV12-3 or TRBV12-4 and TRBJ1-2, with D perhaps TRBD1 (5 bases). Trimming stripped 5 bases from V and 8 bases from J, with 12 bases between. This CDR3 is 12 amino acids long. As DNA, the CDR3 is TGTGCCAGCAGTCCGCTGGGGGAGGGCTACACCTTC. This encodes CASSPLGEGYTF.

The chain combines TRBV4-2 with TRBJ2-7, with 10 nucleotides matching TRBD2. The CDR3 runs 16 residues. Germline V gene data show CDR1 as LGHNA and CDR2 as YNFKEQ. V gave up 0 bases and J gave up 3 bases; unmatched junction bases: 5. The CDR3 loop is CASSQEGLARGYEQYF. CDR3 DNA sequence: TGTGCCAGCAGCCAAGAGGGACTAGCGAGGGGCTACGAGCAGTACTTC.

The V gene is TRBV9, the J gene TRBJ2-5; 7 positions agree with TRBD1. From germline, CDR1 is SGDLS and CDR2 YYNGEE. J was trimmed by 0 bases and V by 4 bases; bases with no gene match: 3. This CDR3 is 14 amino acids long. CDR3 residues: CASSKQGYQETQYF. In nucleotides, the CDR3 is TGTGCCAGCAGCAAACAGGGGTACCAAGAGACCCAGTACTTC. Based on the CDR3 plus reference TRBV9 and TRBJ2-5, the full variable domain is DSGVTQTPKHLITATGQRVTLRCSPRSGDLSVYWYQQSLDQGLQFLIQYYNGEERAKGNILERFSAQQFPDLHSELNLSSLELGDSALYFCASSKQGYQETQYFGPGTRLLVL.

The chain has TRBV21-1 and TRBJ2-7; the D call of TRBD1 is as the table states it, not checked on the DNA. TRBV21-1 is classified as a pseudogene. The CDR3 contains 15 residues. CDR3 in amino acids: CASSKATGDDYEQYF. Written as DNA, the CDR3 is TGTGCCAGCAGCAAGGCAACAGGGGACGACTACGAGCAGTACTTC.

The chain combines TRBV15 with TRBJ2-5; 10 bases line up with TRBD2. V shed 5 bases and J 5 bases; nucleotides not matched to a gene: 11. There are 16 residues in the CDR3. Germline CDR1 LNHNV, CDR2 YYDKDF (reference sequence). CDR3: CATSGASAGGMETQYF. CDR3 in DNA: TGTGCCACCAGCGGGGCTTCAGCGGGAGGGATGGAGACCCAGTACTTC.

V usage is TRBV20-1 and J usage is TRBJ2-3; 13 bases map to TRBD2. This CDR3 region has 15 residues. After removal of 6 bases from V and 3 bases from J, the junction contained 6 bases not matched to a gene. CDR1 is DFQATT, CDR2 SNEGSKA, per germline (reference sequence). The CDR3 loop is CSAQKLAGGTDTQYF. The CDR3 DNA reads TGCAGTGCCCAGAAACTAGCGGGAGGGACAGATACGCAGTATTTT.

This clonotype appeared a single time. The chain is built from TRBV29-1 and TRBJ2-1, with 7 bases fitting TRBD2. CDR1 is SQVTM and CDR2 is ANQGSEA in the germline V gene. Losses at the gene ends were 6 bases for V and 4 bases for J; bases not matched to a gene: 15. The CDR3 runs 16 residues. In nucleotides, the CDR3 is TGCAGCGTGGGTGGGGCGGGAGCCTCTTATTACAATGAGCAGTTCTTC. This gives the protein CSVGGAGASYYNEQFF.

The V gene is TRBV7-2, the J gene TRBJ2-4, with D tentatively TRBD1 (5 bases). Gene TRBJ2-7 matches the end of the DNA better, so the J call may be wrong. This CDR3 comprises 14 residues. The germline V gene encodes CDR1 SGHTA and CDR2 FQGNSA. CDR3 nucleotides: TGTGCCAGCAGCTTAGGACAGTCAACCTACGAGCAGTACTTC. Encoded protein: CASSLGQSTYEQYF.

This clonotype was counted between two and nine times. The chain uses TRBV7-2 and TRBJ2-3, with 11 positions matching TRBD2. The V and J ends lost 5 bases and 6 bases, in that order; junction bases with no gene match: 10. Germline lookup yields CDR1 SGHTA and CDR2 FQGNSA. The CDR3 loop spans 16 amino acids. CDR3 sequence (DNA): TGTGCCAGCAGCCCTAGAGGGGCTAGCGGGGGGGATACGCAGTATTTT. The encoded protein is CASSPRGASGGDTQYF.

This clonotype turned up a few times. This chain connects TRBV7-8 to TRBJ2-5; D is possibly TRBD2 (6 bases). The germline gives CDR1 SGHVS, CDR2 FQNEAQ. The CDR3 spans 14 residues. V lost 4 bases to trimming and J lost 5 bases, with 14 bases between them. The DNA of the CDR3 is TGTGCCAGCAGCTCCAGGAGGGTTTTGGAGACCCAGTACTTC. Protein: CASSSRRVLETQYF. Full variable domain (rest looked up from reference TRBV7-8 and TRBJ2-5): GAGVSQSPRYKVAKRGQDVALRCDPISGHVSLFWYQQALGQGPEFLTYFQNEAQLDKSGLPSDRFFAERPEGSVSTLKIQRTQQEDSAVYLCASSSRRVLETQYFGPGTRLLVL.

This clonotype was observed a single time. This chain joins TRBV5-1 and TRBJ2-1; D is perhaps TRBD2 (5 bases). V shed 0 bases and J shed 4 bases, with 11 bases lying between them. The CDR3 has 15 amino acids. Looked up from germline, CDR1 is SGHRS and CDR2 is YFSETQ. The DNA for the CDR3 is TGCGCCAGCAGCTTGGGGGCGGGTAAATACAATGAGCAGTTCTTC. It yields the protein CASSLGAGKYNEQFF. The full variable domain, rest sourced from reference TRBV5-1 and TRBJ2-1, is KAGVTQTPRYLIKTRGQQVTLSCSPISGHRSVSWYQQTPGQGLQFLFEYFSETQRNKGNFPGRFSGRQFSNSRSEMNVSTLELGDSALYLCASSLGAGKYNEQFFGPGTRLTVL.

This clonotype was detected a few times. V and J are TRBV7-9 and TRBJ2-5; no clear D. Germline V gene sequence: CDR1 SEHNR, CDR2 FQNEAQ (reference sequence). CDR3 size: 13 residues. V was clipped by 2 bases and J by 11 bases, with 15 bases between them. CDR3 nucleotides: TGTGCCAGCAGCTTACGCGCCATCGCAGAGCAGTACTTC. Protein sequence: CASSLRAIAEQYF.

J is TRBJ2-1 and V is TRBV7-6; 7 bases are a match to TRBD1. The V and J ends lost 1 base and 4 bases, in that order; junction bases with no gene match: 4. Germline CDR1 SGHVS, CDR2 FNYEAQ. The CDR3 totals 15 residues. This CDR3 is CASSLGSGQYNEQFF. The CDR3 DNA is TGTGCCAGCAGCTTAGGATCGGGACAGTACAATGAGCAGTTCTTC. The full variable domain, with the rest looked up from reference TRBV7-6 and TRBJ2-1, is GAGVSQSPRYKVTKRGQDVALRCDPISGHVSLYWYRQALGQGPEFLTYFNYEAQQDKSGLPNDRFSAERPEGSISTLTIQRTEQRDSAMYRCASSLGSGQYNEQFFGPGTRLTVL.

The gene calls are TRBV27 and TRBJ1-4; D gene unclear. Germline CDR1 reads MNHEY; CDR2 reads SMNVEV (reference sequence). Trimming pared 3 bases from V and 4 bases from J, leaving 12 bases between. There are 15 residues in the CDR3. The CDR3 DNA reads TGTGCCAGCAGTTTCGCTGGCCAGATTAATGAAAAACTGTTTTTT. Translation gives CASSFAGQINEKLFF. The whole variable domain, remainder taken from reference TRBV27 and TRBJ1-4, is EAQVTQNPRYLITVTGKKLTVTCSQNMNHEYMSWYRQDPGLGLRQIYYSMNVEVTDKGDVPEGYKVSRKEKRNFPLILESPSPNQTSLYFCASSFAGQINEKLFFGSGTQLSVL.

The chain uses TRBV6-6 and TRBJ2-4; D possibly corresponds to TRBD2 (5 bases). The J call may be in error: the DNA end matches TRBJ2-7 better. Per the germline V gene, CDR1 is MNHNY and CDR2 is SVGAGI (reference sequence). The CDR3 has 16 residues. The CDR3 DNA follows: TGTGCCAGCAGTGCACGCACAGCGGCCTACCGCTACGAGCAGTACTTC. It is translated as CASSARTAAYRYEQYF.

The chain links TRBV29-1 to TRBJ2-7; TRBD2 matches at 9 bases. Germline lookup yields CDR1 SQVTM and CDR2 ANQGSEA. The CDR3 is 16 residues long. The V segment lost 3 bases and the J segment 1 base; nucleotides outside the gene matches: 10. Written as DNA, the CDR3 is TGCAGCGTTGAGGGGGTTGGACTAGCGAGATCCTACGAGCAGTACTTC. The encoded protein is CSVEGVGLARSYEQYF.

The chain combines TRBV15 with TRBJ2-7; 11 nucleotides match TRBD2. The CDR3 has 16 amino acids. Germline CDR1 LNHNV, CDR2 YYDKDF (reference sequence). Trimming at V came to 0 bases and at J to 1 base, leaving 2 bases not matched to a gene. CDR3 protein: CATSRDRLAGSYEQYF. CDR3 DNA sequence: TGTGCCACCAGCAGAGATCGACTAGCGGGATCCTACGAGCAGTACTTC.

The chain is built from TRBV28 and TRBJ2-5; 12 bases agree with TRBD2. The CDR3 length is 17 residues. Germline values: CDR1 MDHEN, CDR2 SYDVKM. Trimming removed 6 bases from V and 5 bases from J; junction bases left unmatched: 13. CDR3: CASRTSSGRARGETQYF. The CDR3 nucleotides are TGTGCCAGCAGGACCTCTAGCGGGAGGGCCAGAGGGGAGACCCAGTACTTC. Using reference TRBV28 and TRBJ2-5 for the parts outside the CDR3, the full variable domain is DVKVTQSSRYLVKRTGEKVFLECVQDMDHENMFWYRQDPGLGLRLIYFSYDVKMKEKGDIPEGYSVSREKKERFSLILESASTNQTSMYLCASRTSSGRARGETQYFGPGTRLLVL.

V and J are TRBV24-1 and TRBJ2-1, with a tentative D call TRBD1 (5 bases). The germline CDR1 and CDR2 sequences are KGHDR and SFDVKD. Trimming pared 1 base from V and 2 bases from J, leaving 11 bases between. The CDR3 has 16 residues. DNA of the CDR3: TGTGCCACCAGTGATTTAAGGGGAAATCCCTACAATGAGCAGTTCTTC. Protein: CATSDLRGNPYNEQFF.

This rearrangement joins TRBV28 to TRBJ2-4; 9 nucleotides agree with TRBD1. The last part of the DNA fits TRBJ2-7 better; the J call may be wrong. There are 15 residues in the CDR3. CDR1 MDHEN and CDR2 SYDVKM come from the germline V gene. CDR3 amino acids: CASSSARDRVDEQYF. In DNA form, the CDR3 reads TGTGCCAGCAGCTCAGCCCGGGACAGGGTAGACGAGCAGTACTTC.

This clonotype was recorded once. This chain links TRBV7-6 with TRBJ2-2, with TRBD2 matching over 9 bases. V lost 2 bases to trimming and J lost 5 bases; unmatched junction nucleotides: 3. CDR1 and CDR2 from the germline V gene are SGHVS and FNYEAQ. CDR3 length equals 15 residues. The CDR3 here is CASSLYSGRTGELFF. DNA of the CDR3: TGTGCCAGCAGCTTATATAGCGGGAGAACCGGGGAGCTGTTTTTT.

The rearrangement uses TRBV6-2 or TRBV6-3 and TRBJ2-7, with D possibly matching TRBD1 (5 bases). Trimming removed 4 bases from V and 2 bases from J, with 9 bases in between. Germline CDR1 MNHEY, CDR2 SVGEGT. This CDR3 has 13 amino acids. The CDR3 nucleotides are TGTGCCAGCAGTTGGGGCAGTCCCTACGAGCAGTACTTC. It codes for CASSWGSPYEQYF.

This clonotype was counted between two and nine times. The rearrangement uses TRBV11-1 and TRBJ2-3; D might be TRBD1 (5 bases). CDR3 length: 14 amino acids. V gave up 7 bases and J gave up 4 bases, with 15 bases separating them. In germline, CDR1 is SGHAT, CDR2 FQDESV (reference sequence). The CDR3 DNA follows: TGTGCCAGCACCCAGGGTAGTTCAGCAGATACGCAGTATTTT. Protein product: CASTQGSSADTQYF.

This clonotype has only a few counts. The rearrangement links TRBV3-1 to TRBJ2-1; 8 nucleotides align to TRBD2. The J call may be mistaken, given a closer DNA end match to TRBJ2-7. This CDR3 region has 15 residues. Germline values: CDR1 LGHDT, CDR2 YNNKEL (reference sequence). CDR3 protein: CASSQGSSGNNEQYF. CDR3 DNA: TGTGCCAGCAGCCAAGGTAGTAGCGGGAACAATGAGCAGTACTTC.